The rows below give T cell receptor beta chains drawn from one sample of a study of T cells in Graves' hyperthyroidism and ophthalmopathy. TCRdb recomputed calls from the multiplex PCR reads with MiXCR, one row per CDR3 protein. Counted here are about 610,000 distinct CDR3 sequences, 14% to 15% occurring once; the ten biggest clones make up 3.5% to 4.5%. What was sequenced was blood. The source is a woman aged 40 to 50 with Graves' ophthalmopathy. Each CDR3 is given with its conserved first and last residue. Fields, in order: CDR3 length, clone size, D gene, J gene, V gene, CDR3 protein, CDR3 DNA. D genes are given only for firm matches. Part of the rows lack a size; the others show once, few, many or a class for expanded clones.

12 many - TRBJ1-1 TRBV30 CAWSVGVAEAFF TGTGCCTGGAGTGTAGGGGTGGCTGAAGCTTTCTTT
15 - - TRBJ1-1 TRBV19 CASSLTQVSNTEAFF TGTGCCAGTAGCCTAACACAGGTATCGAACACTGAAGCTTTCTTT
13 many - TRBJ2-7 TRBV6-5 CASSYGYGYEQYF TGTGCCAGCAGTTACGGGTACGGCTACGAGCAGTACTTC
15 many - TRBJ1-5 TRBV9 CASSVGGAGDQPQHF TGTGCCAGCAGCGTAGGAGGGGCCGGGGATCAGCCCCAGCATTTT
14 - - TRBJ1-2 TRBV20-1 CSASSPGEDYGYTF TGCAGTGCTAGTAGTCCAGGGGAGGACTATGGCTACACCTTC
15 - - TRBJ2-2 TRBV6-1 CASSRTSKRTGELFF TGTGCCAGCAGTCGGACTTCCAAGCGGACCGGGGAGCTGTTTTTT
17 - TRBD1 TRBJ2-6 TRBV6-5 CASSYEGGRPGANVLTF TGTGCCAGCAGTTACGAAGGGGGCCGACCTGGGGCCAACGTCCTGACTTTC
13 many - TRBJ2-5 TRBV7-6 CASSSQPGETQYF TGTGCCAGCAGCTCACAGCCTGGGGAGACCCAGTACTTC
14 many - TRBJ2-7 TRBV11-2 CASRSTGSYYEQYF TGTGCCAGCAGGTCGACAGGATCCTACTACGAGCAGTACTTC
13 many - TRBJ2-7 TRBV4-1 CASSQGPRYEQYF TGCGCCAGCAGCCAAGGGCCCAGATACGAGCAGTACTTC
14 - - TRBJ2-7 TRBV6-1 CASSDPPSSYEQYF TGTGCCAGCAGTGACCCCCCCAGTTCCTACGAGCAGTACTTC
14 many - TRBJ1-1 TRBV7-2 CASSPSWGNTEAFF TGTGCCAGCAGCCCTTCGTGGGGAAACACTGAAGCTTTCTTT
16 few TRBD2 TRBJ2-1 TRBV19 CASSIGLAIVYNEQFF TGTGCCAGTAGTATCGGACTAGCGATAGTCTACAATGAGCAGTTCTTC
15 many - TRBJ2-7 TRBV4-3 CASSQAQGSLYEQYF TGCGCCAGCAGCCAAGCACAGGGATCGCTTTACGAGCAGTACTTC
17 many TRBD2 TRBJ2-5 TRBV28 CASSLVPLAGVRETQYF TGTGCCAGCAGTTTAGTTCCTCTAGCGGGAGTTCGAGAGACCCAGTACTTC
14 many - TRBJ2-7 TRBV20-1 CSAPLAGSNDEQYF TGCAGTGCTCCGTTAGCCGGGAGTAACGACGAGCAGTACTTC
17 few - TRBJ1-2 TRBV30 CAWAEGVSWGSNYGYTF TGTGCCTGGGCCGAGGGAGTGAGTTGGGGAAGTAACTATGGCTACACCTTC
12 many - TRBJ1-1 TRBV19 CASSMAPGEAFF TGTGCCAGTAGTATGGCACCGGGAGAAGCTTTCTTT
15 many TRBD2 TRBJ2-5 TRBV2 CASRQGLAVGETQYF TGTGCCAGCAGACAAGGACTAGCGGTAGGGGAGACCCAGTACTTC
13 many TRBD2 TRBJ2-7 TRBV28 CASSSSGAYEQYF TGTGCCAGCAGTTCCAGCGGGGCCTACGAGCAGTACTTC
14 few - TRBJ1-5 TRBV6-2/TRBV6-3 CASTYGGTSQPQHF TGTGCCAGCACCTACGGGGGTACAAGTCAGCCCCAGCATTTT
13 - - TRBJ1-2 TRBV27 CASAVAPFYGYTF TGTGCCAGCGCCGTAGCGCCTTTCTATGGCTACACCTTC
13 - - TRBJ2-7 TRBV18 CASSPAQSAEQYF TGTGCCAGCTCACCCGCACAATCTGCCGAGCAGTACTTC
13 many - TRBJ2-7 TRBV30 CAWSWGAAYEQYF TGTGCCTGGAGTTGGGGGGCGGCCTACGAGCAGTACTTC
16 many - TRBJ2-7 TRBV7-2 CASSLQGSGSSYEQYF TGTGCCAGCAGCCTACAGGGCTCGGGTTCGTCCTACGAGCAGTACTTC
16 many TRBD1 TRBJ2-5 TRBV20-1 CSARVKNRGRSETQYF TGCAGTGCTAGAGTCAAAAACAGGGGGCGCAGTGAGACCCAGTACTTC
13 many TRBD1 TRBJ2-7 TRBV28 CASMGTGDYEQYF TGTGCCAGCATGGGGACAGGGGACTACGAGCAGTACTTC
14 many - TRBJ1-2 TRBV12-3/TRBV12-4 CASRGGHLNYGYTF TGTGCCAGCAGGGGGGGACACCTTAACTATGGCTACACCTTC
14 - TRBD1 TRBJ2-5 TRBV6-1 CASREGQGHETQYF TGTGCCAGCAGGGAAGGACAGGGTCACGAGACCCAGTACTTC
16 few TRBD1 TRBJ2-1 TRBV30 CAWSEAGTGGLNEQFF TGTGCCTGGAGTGAAGCCGGGACAGGGGGCCTCAATGAGCAGTTCTTC
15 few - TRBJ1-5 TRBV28 CASSAPDGSNQPQHF TGTGCCAGCAGTGCCCCCGACGGGAGCAATCAGCCCCAGCATTTT
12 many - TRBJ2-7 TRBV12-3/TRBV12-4 CASSSPLRGQYF TGTGCCAGCAGTTCTCCACTGAGAGGGCAGTACTTC
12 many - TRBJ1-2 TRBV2 CASSENLGGYTF TGTGCCAGCAGTGAAAATTTAGGTGGCTACACCTTC
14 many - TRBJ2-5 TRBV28 CASSLAIGQETQYF TGTGCCAGCAGTTTGGCGATAGGGCAAGAGACCCAGTACTTC
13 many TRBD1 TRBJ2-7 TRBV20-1 CSGHRDRGNEQYF TGCAGTGGCCACCGGGACAGGGGAAACGAGCAGTACTTC
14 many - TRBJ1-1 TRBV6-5 CASSYKAAYIEAFF TGTGCCAGCAGTTATAAGGCAGCCTACATTGAAGCTTTCTTT
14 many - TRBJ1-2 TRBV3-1 CASSQGKGDYGYTF TGTGCCAGCAGCCAAGGGAAGGGGGACTATGGCTACACCTTC
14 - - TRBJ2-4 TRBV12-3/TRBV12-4 CASSPRIAKNIQYF TGTGCCAGCAGCCCCCGGATAGCCAAAAACATTCAGTACTTC
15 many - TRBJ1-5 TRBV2 CASSEERGSNQPQHF TGTGCCAGCAGTGAAGAACGGGGTAGCAATCAGCCCCAGCATTTT
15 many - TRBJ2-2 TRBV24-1 CATATGPQPPGELFF TGTGCCACCGCGACAGGACCCCAGCCTCCCGGGGAGCTGTTTTTT
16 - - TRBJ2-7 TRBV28 CASSYRLRGKRNEQYF TGTGCCAGCAGCTATCGTCTTAGAGGGAAGCGGAACGAGCAGTACTTC
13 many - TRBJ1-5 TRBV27 CASSPGPYQPQHF TGTGCCAGCAGTCCGGGACCGTATCAGCCCCAGCATTTT
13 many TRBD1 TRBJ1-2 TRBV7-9 CASSTSQGVGYTF TGTGCCAGCAGCACAAGCCAGGGGGTTGGCTACACCTTC
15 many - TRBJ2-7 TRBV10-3 CAISEGSGIPDEQYF TGTGCCATCAGTGAGGGTTCAGGAATCCCGGACGAGCAGTACTTC
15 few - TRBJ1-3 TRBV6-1 CASSEGGTALPNIYF TGTGCCAGCAGTGAAGGGGGGACCGCTCTGCCGAACATATATTTT
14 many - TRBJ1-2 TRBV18 CASLAANPSYGYTF TGTGCCAGCTTGGCAGCCAACCCAAGCTATGGCTACACCTTC
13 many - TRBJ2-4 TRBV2 CASSPVVGDIQYF TGTGCCAGCAGCCCCGTGGTGGGGGACATTCAGTACTTC
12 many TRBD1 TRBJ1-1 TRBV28 CASREPTGEAFF TGTGCCAGCAGGGAACCGACAGGGGAAGCTTTCTTT
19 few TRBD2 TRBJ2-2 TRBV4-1 CASSQWGMGLAGDTGELFF TGCGCCAGCAGCCAATGGGGCATGGGACTAGCGGGAGACACCGGGGAGCTGTTTTTT
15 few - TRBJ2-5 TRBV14 CASSQYSHLGWTQYF TGTGCCAGCAGCCAATACAGTCATCTCGGTTGGACCCAGTACTTC